This TCR beta chain was captured by sequencing in a study of long-term antiretroviral therapy in people with HIV. Notes on the study in general: The ART regimens used between 2004 and 2017 may be less effective than current ones.

To note about this clone: Its specificity is not known.

From germline, CDR1 is LNHNV and CDR2 YYDKDF (reference sequence). With 0 bases removed from V and 4 bases from J, the gap between germline ends came to 7 bases. The length of the CDR3 is 15 residues. Before DNA extraction, about 1-10 million cryopreserved PBMC were held in the samples. The assay, immunoSEQ v3.0, was run at survey level. Clones were sequenced by immunoSEQ multiplex PCR, and TCRdb holds only the in-frame ones, with some missing. The sample has about 22,000 clones; about 86% are singletons. The chain joins TRBV15 to TRBJ1-6; no clear D. This sequence originates from a man aged 55-75 years with HIV. Sequencing used unsorted PBMCs, obtained 1.3 years after starting antiretroviral therapy. For the CDR3, the DNA is TGTGCCACCAGCAGAGATTTGAGGTATAATTCACCCCTCCACTTT. Protein product: CATSRDLRYNSPLHF. Full variable domain (outside the CDR3, taken from reference TRBV15 and TRBJ1-6): DAMVIQNPRYQVTQFGKPVTLSCSQTLNHNVMYWYQQKSSQAPKLLFHYYDKDFNNEADTPDNFQSRRPNTSFCFLDIRSPGLGDTAMYLCATSRDLRYNSPLHFGNGTRLTVT.